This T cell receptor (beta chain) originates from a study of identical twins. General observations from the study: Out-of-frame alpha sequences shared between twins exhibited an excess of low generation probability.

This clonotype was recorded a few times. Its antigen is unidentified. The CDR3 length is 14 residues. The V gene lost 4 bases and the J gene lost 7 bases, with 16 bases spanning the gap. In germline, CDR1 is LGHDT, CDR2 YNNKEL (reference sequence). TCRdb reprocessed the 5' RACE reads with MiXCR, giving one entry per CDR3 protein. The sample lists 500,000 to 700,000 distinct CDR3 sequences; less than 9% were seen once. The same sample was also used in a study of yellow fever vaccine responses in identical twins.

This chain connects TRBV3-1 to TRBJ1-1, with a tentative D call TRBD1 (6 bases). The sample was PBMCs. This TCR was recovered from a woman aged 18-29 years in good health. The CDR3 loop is CASSRIQGSGEAFF. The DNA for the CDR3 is TGTGCCAGCAGCCGAATACAGGGTTCGGGTGAAGCTTTCTTT.